This TCR beta chain appears in the sequencing data of a study of T cells in Graves' hyperthyroidism and ophthalmopathy. Findings of the study overall: Expanded thyroid clonotypes (above 0.001) were mostly also found in blood. A model of 13 V-J features distinguished ophthalmopathy from stable hyperthyroidism.

RNA transcripts yielded amplified TCR beta CDR3 regions. Using the HTBI primer set, a first-round RT-PCR was run on the TCR CDR3. TCRdb re-derived calls from the multiplex PCR reads in MiXCR, one entry per CDR3 protein. Of 550,000 to 600,000 distinct CDR3 sequences detected, about half appear once; the ten largest clones hold around 20%. Not enrolled were patients with uncontrolled infection, other autoimmune disease, pregnancy or lactation. The diagnoses drew upon clinical symptoms, serum thyroxine and TRAb, thyroid ultrasound and orbital computed tomography. This clonotype was recorded a few times. Its target is unknown. The ends lost 3 bases at V and 5 bases at J; junction bases unmatched: 14. CDR1 and CDR2 (germline): KGHSH, LQKENI. The CDR3 is 17 residues long.

The chain joins TRBV18 to TRBJ2-5, with TRBD2 matching 8 bases. This TCR was recovered from an adult woman with Graves' disease, either hyperthyroidism or ophthalmopathy (not recorded which). The sample comprised peripheral blood or thyroid tissue (not recorded which). The CDR3 DNA reads as TGTGCCAGCTCACCCCGTGGTGAACGGGAGGGTTATGAGACCCAGTACTTC. It translates to CASSPRGEREGYETQYF.